What follows describes a single TCR beta chain. One end of the junction does not line up with germline, which may come from a read error. The data were obtained in a study of blood T cell repertoires in COVID-19. Across the whole study: Nucleic acid was either cDNA or gDNA, and it came from T cells, B-cell-depleted T cells, or PBMCs.

The method was immunoSEQ multiplex PCR; TCRdb's version includes in-frame clones alone and lacks a portion of them. Here the sample spans roughly 150,000 clones, roughly 84% being singletons. Germline V gives CDR1 MNHEY, CDR2 SMNVEV (reference sequence). This CDR3 spans 14 amino acids. The TCR was taken from a human donor in a cohort sampled during active COVID-19. This sequence joins TRBV27 and TRBJ1-5; D call uncertain. Sequences were obtained from peripheral blood. The CDR3 region is CASSSLEVNQSQHF. CDR3 bases: TGTGCCAGCAGTTCCCTGGAGGTCAATCAGTCCCAGCATTTT.